This T cell receptor beta chain is drawn from a study of cytomegalovirus exposure and HLA in healthy donors. Study as a whole: When roughly 420 donors were genotyped, approximately 80% of them were found to fall in the Caucasian-associated ancestry cluster. Study-wide findings and caveats: Follow-up analysis later connected one missense variant in DCLRE1C with trimming of TCR beta V- and J-genes. Association with HLA alleles at 0.05 false discovery rate was found for 15,000 to 20,000 TCR beta sequences in a later analysis. Later, an analysis showed that TCR beta chains associated with HLA were more clonally expanded than others that were equally common.

PCR was performed using 60 Vbeta and 13 Jbeta primers. Assay used: immunoSEQ multiplex PCR; TCRdb lists only in-frame clones, some missing. The sample holds under 150,000 clones, around three quarters seen once. As for this clone: Antigen specificity is unknown. The same CDR3 also results from other DNA sequences found in this sample.

The trim removed 3 bases at V and 3 bases at J, leaving 5 bases unmatched. The CDR3 runs to 14 residues. The germline CDR1 and CDR2 sequences are PRHDT and FYEKMQ (reference sequence). Specimen: PBMCs. The sequence was obtained from a woman aged 60-75 years in good health and CMV-seropositive. The V call is TRBV13, the J call TRBJ2-7, with 7 bases that match TRBD1. The CDR3 sequence: CASSLAPGGYEQYF. The CDR3 DNA sequence: TGTGCCAGCAGCTTGGCACCAGGGGGCTACGAGCAGTACTTC.